The 19 T cell receptor beta chains reported below all come from one sample, sequenced in a study of blood T cells in healthy people across ages. Then a second PCR, running roughly 7 to 11 cycles, was carried out with a sample-barcoded 5' primer and a J-beta primer mix. TCRdb reanalysed the 5' RACE reads using MiXCR and keeps one entry per CDR3 protein. The sample consists of 1.2 million to 1.5 million distinct CDR3 sequences, about 40% of them appearing once. Sequencing used blood. Receptors were obtained from a woman aged 18-30 years in good health.

The V and J genes are TRBV20-1 and TRBJ2-1, with D possibly matching TRBD1 (6 bases). V lost 0 bases, J lost 5 bases, and 17 bases lay in between. Germline lookup yields CDR1 DFQATT and CDR2 SNEGSKA (reference sequence). The CDR3 has 16 amino acids. The CDR3 DNA is TGCAGTGCTAGAGATTCACAGGGTTTCCGACACAATGAGCAGTTCTTC. Residues: CSARDSQGFRHNEQFF.

This clonotype was counted a few times. The J gene is TRBJ2-5, the V gene TRBV27, with 11 bases identical to TRBD2. This CDR3 region has 14 residues. Germline trimming cut 6 bases from V and 11 bases from J; bases unmatched to any gene: 11. CDR1 is MNHEY and CDR2 is SMNVEV in the germline V gene (reference sequence). CDR3 nucleotides: TGTGCCAGCAGGCTGGGACTAGCGGTCGGGGAGCAGTACTTC. It specifies CASRLGLAVGEQYF.

Concerning this clonotype itself: As the CDR3 is not closed by the conserved phenylalanine or tryptophan, this likely results from a read error. V gene TRBV11-2 combines with J gene TRBJ1-6; D is perhaps TRBD1 (6 bases). The V gene lost 5 bases and the J gene lost 5 bases, with 13 bases spanning the gap. Looked up from germline, CDR1 is SGHAT and CDR2 is FQNNGV. This CDR3 region has 15 residues. The CDR3 region is CASSLSGQHNSPLHS. CDR3 nucleotides: TGTGCCAGCAGCCTAAGCGGACAGCATAATTCACCCCTCCACTCT.

J is TRBJ2-3 and V is TRBV7-2, with TRBD2 matching 9 bases. Germline V gene data show CDR1 as SGHTA and CDR2 as FQGNSA. V shed 1 base and J 11 bases; nucleotides not matched to a gene: 7. The CDR3 loop spans 14 amino acids. The DNA of the CDR3 is TGTGCCAGCAGCTTAGGAAGGAATAGCGGGGGGCAGTATTTT. This encodes CASSLGRNSGGQYF.

This clonotype came up once. CDR3 sequence (DNA): TGTGCCAGCAGCGATGAGGGACAGGGGTCCGAAAAACTGTTTTTT. Translation gives CASSDEGQGSEKLFF. The chain has TRBV2 and TRBJ1-4, with TRBD1 matching over 10 bases. The CDR3 is made up of 15 amino acids. The V and J ends lost 6 bases and 8 bases, in that order; junction bases with no gene match: 9. Looked up from germline, CDR1 is SNHLY and CDR2 is FYNNEI.

The chain links TRBV4-1 to TRBJ2-5; 7 nucleotides match TRBD2. V dropped 1 base and J dropped 5; count of bases not matched to a gene: 7. Germline V CDR1 and CDR2: MGHRA, YSYEKL. The CDR3 contains 15 residues. The CDR3 spells CASSQASGVGETQYF. CDR3 sequence (DNA): TGCGCCAGCAGCCAAGCCAGCGGGGTGGGGGAGACCCAGTACTTC.

This clonotype was counted between two and nine times. This chain connects TRBV10-3 to TRBJ2-7, with 9 bases fitting TRBD1. The V segment lost 3 bases and the J segment 4 bases; nucleotides outside the gene matches: 4. The CDR3 sequence is 14 residues long. Per germline, CDR1 ENHRY and CDR2 SYGVKD. The chain's CDR3 is CAISERTGAYEQYF. The CDR3 bases are TGTGCCATCAGTGAAAGGACAGGGGCTTACGAGCAGTACTTC.

V is TRBV4-1 and J is TRBJ2-7; maybe TRBD1 (5 bases). Germline CDR1 is MGHRA and CDR2 is YSYEKL. Trimming took off 3 bases at V and 6 bases at J, with 18 bases between the two ends. CDR3 length: 15 amino acids. The CDR3 sequence: CASSHPSGARREQYF. DNA of the CDR3: TGCGCCAGCAGCCACCCGTCTGGGGCTCGACGCGAGCAGTACTTC.

The rearrangement uses TRBV29-1 and TRBJ2-5, with D perhaps TRBD1 or TRBD2 (5 bases each). The germline CDR1 and CDR2 sequences are SQVTM and ANQGSEA. Trimming removed 3 bases from V and 0 bases from J, with 8 bases in between. The CDR3 totals 13 residues. The CDR3 DNA sequence: TGCAGCGTTGATTTGGGGGACCAAGAGACCCAGTACTTC. This translates into CSVDLGDQETQYF.

This clonotype was seen a few times. The chain employs TRBV6-5 and TRBJ1-2; D is unclear. V was cut by 2 bases and J by 8 bases, with 15 bases left in between. The CDR3 has 14 residues. Per germline, CDR1 MNHEY and CDR2 SVGAGI. In DNA, the CDR3 is TGTGCCAGCAGTTACAAGGGCACCGCGCGGGGCTACACCTTC. It specifies CASSYKGTARGYTF.

This clonotype has only one observation. The chain employs TRBV6-1 and TRBJ2-7, with 10 bases matching TRBD1. Germline V lookup: CDR1 MNHNS, CDR2 SASEGT. Trimming took 3 bases from V and 4 from J; bases not matched to a gene: 3. CDR3 size: 14 residues. CDR3 nucleotide sequence: TGTGCCAGCAGTGAGACAGGGGGCTTTTACGAGCAGTACTTC. Protein sequence: CASSETGGFYEQYF.

This clonotype was counted between two and nine times. This chain uses TRBV2 with TRBJ2-1; 10 bases agree with TRBD1. This CDR3 spans 17 amino acids. Trimming took 3 bases from V and 4 from J; bases not matched to a gene: 9. Germline V gene data show CDR1 as SNHLY and CDR2 as FYNNEI. Here the CDR3 DNA reads TGTGCCAGCAGTGATCGCCCCGGGACAGGGGCTTACAATGAGCAGTTCTTC. Its translation: CASSDRPGTGAYNEQFF.

The rearrangement links TRBV2 to TRBJ2-5; a weak D match, TRBD2 (6 bases). The J call is doubtful: the DNA matches TRBJ2-7 better. From germline, CDR1 is SNHLY and CDR2 FYNNEI. This CDR3 spans 17 amino acids. This chain's CDR3 is CASSLQPTGATMYEQYF. The CDR3 DNA sequence: TGTGCCAGCAGTCTACAGCCCACGGGAGCAACTATGTACGAGCAGTACTTC.

This clonotype was seen only a few times. The chain links TRBV7-9 to TRBJ2-7; D ambiguous. There are 13 residues in the CDR3. The V end lost 5 bases, the J end lost 3 bases, and 11 bases lay between the germline ends. Per germline, CDR1 SEHNR and CDR2 FQNEAQ (reference sequence). CDR3 loop: CASSHSLNYEQYF. The CDR3 bases are TGTGCCAGCAGCCACTCGCTGAACTACGAGCAGTACTTC.

A remark on this clonotype: One end of the junction does not line up with germline, which may come from a read error. The V gene is TRBV5-8, the J gene TRBJ1-2; no firm D call. Germline V lookup: CDR1 SGHTS, CDR2 YDEGEE. This CDR3 has 15 residues. In nucleotides, the CDR3 is TGTGTCAGCAGCCCGTTCGAGGTCCCCTCCTATGGCTACACCTTC. This encodes CVSSPFEVPSYGYTF.

A single count supports this clonotype. The chain couples TRBV10-1 to TRBJ2-3; 8 bases align to TRBD2. The germline CDR1 and CDR2 sequences are WNHNN and SYGVQD (reference sequence). The junction had 10 bases not matched to a gene; V was cut back by 6 bases and J by 5 bases. This CDR3 is built from 15 residues. The CDR3 loop reads CASSQSGGRGDTQYF. The CDR3 bases are TGCGCCAGCAGCCAGAGCGGGGGCCGGGGAGATACGCAGTATTTT.

The J gene is TRBJ2-1, the V gene TRBV2; D gene unclear. The V gene's germline CDR1 is SNHLY and CDR2 FYNNEI. The CDR3 sequence is 10 residues long. V was pared by 6 bases and J by 13 bases, with 10 bases between. Here the CDR3 reads CASRLETQFF. The CDR3, as DNA: TGTGCCAGCAGATTGGAGACCCAGTTCTTC. The full variable domain, completed using reference TRBV2 and TRBJ2-1, is EPEVTQTPSHQVTQMGQEVILRCVPISNHLYFYWYRQILGQKVEFLVSFYNNEISEKSEIFDDQFSVERPDGSNFTLKIRSTKLEDSAMYFCASRLETQFFGPGTRLTVL.

The chain recombines TRBV6-5 with TRBJ1-2, with D unclear. The CDR3 consists of 16 residues. V was shortened by 0 bases and J by 0 bases, with 11 bases between the two germline ends. Germline CDR1 and CDR2: MNHEY and SVGAGI. CDR3 in DNA: TGTGCCAGCAGTTACTCGCGAGGCACCACTAACTATGGCTACACCTTC. This sequence encodes CASSYSRGTTNYGYTF.

A few counts support this clonotype. The chain couples TRBV28 to TRBJ2-1; 13 bases fit TRBD2. The CDR3 runs 18 residues. Trimming took 5 bases from V and 5 from J; bases not matched to a gene: 12. Per germline, CDR1 MDHEN and CDR2 SYDVKM. CDR3: CASSIINGGLAGHNEQFF. DNA of the CDR3: TGTGCCAGCAGTATAATCAACGGGGGACTAGCGGGGCACAATGAGCAGTTCTTC.